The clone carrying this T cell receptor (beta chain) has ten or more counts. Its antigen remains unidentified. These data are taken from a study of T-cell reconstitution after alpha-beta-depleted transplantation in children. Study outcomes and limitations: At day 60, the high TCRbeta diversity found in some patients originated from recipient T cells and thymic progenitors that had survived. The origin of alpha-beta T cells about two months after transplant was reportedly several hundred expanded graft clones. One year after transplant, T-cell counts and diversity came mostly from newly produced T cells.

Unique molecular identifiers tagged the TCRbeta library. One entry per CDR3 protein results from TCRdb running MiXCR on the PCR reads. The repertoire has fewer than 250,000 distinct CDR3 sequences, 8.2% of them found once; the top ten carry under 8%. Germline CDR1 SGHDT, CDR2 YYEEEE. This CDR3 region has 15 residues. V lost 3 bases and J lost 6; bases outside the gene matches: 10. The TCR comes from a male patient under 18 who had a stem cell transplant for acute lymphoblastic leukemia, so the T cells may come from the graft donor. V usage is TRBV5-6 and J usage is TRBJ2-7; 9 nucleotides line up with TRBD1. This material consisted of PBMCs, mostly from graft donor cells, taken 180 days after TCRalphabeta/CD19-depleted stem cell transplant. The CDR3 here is CASSSAGQGFLEQYF. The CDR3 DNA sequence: TGTGCCAGCAGCTCCGCAGGACAGGGGTTTCTCGAGCAGTACTTC.